These T cell receptor beta chains were read from a single sample in a study of cytomegalovirus exposure and HLA in healthy donors. Clones were read by immunoSEQ multiplex PCR, and TCRdb kept only the in-frame ones, dropping some. The sample yields approximately 200,000 clones, approximately 80% seen once. The sequencing input was PBMCs. The receptors were gathered from a girl between 10 and 17 years old in good health and CMV-seronegative. Each CDR3 is given with its conserved first and last residue.

>TRBV14|TRBJ2-1
CASSLPRQGLYNEQFF
>TRBV5-4|TRBJ1-1
CASSLGTLNTEAFF
>TRBV18|TRBJ2-2
CASSWTGEASGELFF
>TRBV28|TRBJ1-4
CASSLRTGVKLFF
>TRBV7-9|TRBJ2-1
CASSFGTSGGYGNNEQFF
>TRBV4-1|TRBJ2-3
CASSPELAGTDTQYF
>TRBV6-1|TRBJ2-5
CASSEALGRGGETQYF
>TRBV5-4|TRBJ2-7
CASSPGLAGYEQYF
>TRBV11-1|TRBJ2-7
CASSFGLAGSYEQYF
>TRBV5-1|TRBJ2-1
CASTLGPRGLNEQFF
>TRBV30|TRBJ1-1
CAGQGAIAEAFF
>TRBV28|TRBJ1-5
CASSFQNSNQPQHF
>TRBV19|TRBJ1-2
CASSTRTGGISENYGYTF
>TRBV27|TRBJ2-7
CASSQPGQGREQYF
>TRBV7-2|TRBJ1-6
CASSLNNYNSPLHF
>TRBV7-9|TRBJ1-2
CASSLGREGSSGYTF
>TRBV29-1|TRBJ2-5
CSVDRGKGQETQYF
>TRBV6-5|TRBJ2-1
CASSYSGAASYNEQFF
>TRBV30|TRBJ1-2
CAWSSTSYGYTF
>TRBV6-1|TRBJ1-4
CASSEAGGTVNEKLFF
>TRBV2|TRBJ1-1
CASSVVRGLNTEAFF
>TRBV9|TRBJ2-7
CASSPEPGSYEQYF
>TRBV5-6|TRBJ2-4
CASSPSFYRAKNIQYF
>TRBV5-1|TRBJ2-2
CASSFRDTGELFF
>TRBV7-2|TRBJ1-1
CASSRRQVRNTEAFF
>TRBV6-6|TRBJ1-1
CASRETGNTEAFF
>TRBV9|TRBJ1-6
CASSRDRVKSPLHF